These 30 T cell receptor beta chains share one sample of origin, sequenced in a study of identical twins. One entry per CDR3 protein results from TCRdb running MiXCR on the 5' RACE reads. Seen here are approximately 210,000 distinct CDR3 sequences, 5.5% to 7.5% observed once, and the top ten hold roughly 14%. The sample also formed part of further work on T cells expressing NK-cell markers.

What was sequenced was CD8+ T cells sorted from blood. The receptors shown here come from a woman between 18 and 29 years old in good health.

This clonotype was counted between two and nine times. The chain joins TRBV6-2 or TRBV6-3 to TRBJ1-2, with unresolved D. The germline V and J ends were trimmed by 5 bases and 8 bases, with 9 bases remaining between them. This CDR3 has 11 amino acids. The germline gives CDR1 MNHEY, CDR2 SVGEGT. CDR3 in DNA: TGTGCCAGCAGTCCTCACCTGGGCTACACCTTC. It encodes CASSPHLGYTF.

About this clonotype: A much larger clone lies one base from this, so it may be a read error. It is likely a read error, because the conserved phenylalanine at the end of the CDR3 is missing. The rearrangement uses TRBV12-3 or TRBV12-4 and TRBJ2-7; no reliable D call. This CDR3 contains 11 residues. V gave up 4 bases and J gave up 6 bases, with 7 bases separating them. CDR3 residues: CASSSGREQYS. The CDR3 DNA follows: TGTGCCAGCAGTTCTGGGCGCGAGCAGTACTCC.

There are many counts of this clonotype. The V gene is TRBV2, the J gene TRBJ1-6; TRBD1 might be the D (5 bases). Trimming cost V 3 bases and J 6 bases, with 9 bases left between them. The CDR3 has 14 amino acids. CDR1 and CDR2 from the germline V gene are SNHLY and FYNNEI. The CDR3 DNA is TGTGCCAGCAGTGATGCAGGGAGTAATTCACCCCTCCACTTT. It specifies CASSDAGSNSPLHF.

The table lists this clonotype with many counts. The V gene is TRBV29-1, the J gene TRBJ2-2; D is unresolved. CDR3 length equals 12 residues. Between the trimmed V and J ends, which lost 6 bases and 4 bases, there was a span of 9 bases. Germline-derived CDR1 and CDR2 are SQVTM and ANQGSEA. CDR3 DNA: TGCAGCGTCATTACTGGCACCGGGGAGCTGTTTTTT. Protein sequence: CSVITGTGELFF.

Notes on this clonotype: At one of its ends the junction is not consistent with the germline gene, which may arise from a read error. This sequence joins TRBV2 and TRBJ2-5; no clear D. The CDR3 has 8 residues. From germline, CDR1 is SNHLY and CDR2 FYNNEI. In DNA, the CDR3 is TGTGCCAGCGGCGCTCACAACTTC. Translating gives CASGAHNF.

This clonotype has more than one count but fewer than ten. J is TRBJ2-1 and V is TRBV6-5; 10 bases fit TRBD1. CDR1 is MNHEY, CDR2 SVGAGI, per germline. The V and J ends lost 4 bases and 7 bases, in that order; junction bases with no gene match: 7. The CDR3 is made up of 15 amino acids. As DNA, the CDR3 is TGTGCCAGCAGTTCCCAGACAGGGGGCTCAAATGAGCAGTTCTTC. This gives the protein CASSSQTGGSNEQFF.

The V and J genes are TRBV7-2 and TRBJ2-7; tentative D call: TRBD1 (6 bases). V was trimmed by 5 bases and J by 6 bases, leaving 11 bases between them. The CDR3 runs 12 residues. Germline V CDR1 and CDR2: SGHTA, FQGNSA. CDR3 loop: CASSLRQAEQYF. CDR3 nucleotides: TGTGCCAGCAGCCTAAGACAGGCCGAGCAGTACTTC.

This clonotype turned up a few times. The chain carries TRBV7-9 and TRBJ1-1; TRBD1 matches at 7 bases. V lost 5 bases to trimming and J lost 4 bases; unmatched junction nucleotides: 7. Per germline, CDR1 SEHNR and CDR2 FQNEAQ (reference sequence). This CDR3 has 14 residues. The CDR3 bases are TGTGCCAGCAGCATAGAGACAGGGTTCACTGAAGCTTTCTTT. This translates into CASSIETGFTEAFF.

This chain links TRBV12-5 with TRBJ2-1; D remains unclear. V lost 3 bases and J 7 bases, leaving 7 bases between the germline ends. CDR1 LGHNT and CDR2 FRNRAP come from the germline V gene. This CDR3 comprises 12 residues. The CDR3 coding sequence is TGTGCTAGTGGTTTAGCTCCGAATGAGCAGTTCTTC. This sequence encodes CASGLAPNEQFF.

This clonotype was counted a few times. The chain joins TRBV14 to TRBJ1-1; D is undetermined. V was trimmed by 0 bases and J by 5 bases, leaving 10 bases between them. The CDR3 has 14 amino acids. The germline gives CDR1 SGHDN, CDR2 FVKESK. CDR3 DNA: TGTGCCAGCAGCCAAGATCTGTGGGGTACTGAAGCTTTCTTT. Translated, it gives CASSQDLWGTEAFF.

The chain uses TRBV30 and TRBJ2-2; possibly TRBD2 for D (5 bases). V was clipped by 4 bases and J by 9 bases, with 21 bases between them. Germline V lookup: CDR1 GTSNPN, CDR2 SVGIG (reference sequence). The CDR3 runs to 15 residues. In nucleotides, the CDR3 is TGTGCCTGGAACGGCGGGCTTAATGGGATTCGGGAGCTGTTTTTT. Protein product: CAWNGGLNGIRELFF.

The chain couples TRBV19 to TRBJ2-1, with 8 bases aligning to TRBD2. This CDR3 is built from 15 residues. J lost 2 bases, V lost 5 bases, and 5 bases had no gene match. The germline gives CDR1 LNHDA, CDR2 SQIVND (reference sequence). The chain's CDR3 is CASSLTSVPYNEQFF. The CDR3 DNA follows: TGTGCCAGTAGTTTGACTAGCGTGCCCTACAATGAGCAGTTCTTC.

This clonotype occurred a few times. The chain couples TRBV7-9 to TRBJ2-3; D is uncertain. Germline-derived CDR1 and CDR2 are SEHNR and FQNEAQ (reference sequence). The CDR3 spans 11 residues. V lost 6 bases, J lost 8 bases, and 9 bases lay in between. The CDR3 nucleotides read TGTGCCAGCAGAACCGTGGGTACGCAGTATTTT. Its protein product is CASRTVGTQYF.

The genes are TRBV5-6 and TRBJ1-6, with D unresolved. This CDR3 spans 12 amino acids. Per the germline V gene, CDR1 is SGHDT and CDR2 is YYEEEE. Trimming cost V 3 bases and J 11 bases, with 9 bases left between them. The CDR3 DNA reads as TGTGCCAGCAGCTGGAAAGAGGCACCCCTCCACTTT. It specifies CASSWKEAPLHF.

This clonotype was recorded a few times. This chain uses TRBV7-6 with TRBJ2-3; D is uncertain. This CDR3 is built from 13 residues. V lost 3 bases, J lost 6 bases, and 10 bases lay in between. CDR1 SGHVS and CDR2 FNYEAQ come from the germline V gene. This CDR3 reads CASSLNLRDTQYF. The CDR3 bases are TGTGCCAGCAGCTTGAATCTAAGGGATACGCAGTATTTT.

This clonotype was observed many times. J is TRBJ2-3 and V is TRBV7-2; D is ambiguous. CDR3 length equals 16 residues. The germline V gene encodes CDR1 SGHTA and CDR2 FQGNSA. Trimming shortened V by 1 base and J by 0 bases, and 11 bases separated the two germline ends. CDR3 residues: CASSLGVGLSTDTQYF. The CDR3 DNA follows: TGTGCCAGCAGCTTAGGTGTAGGGCTCAGCACAGATACGCAGTATTTT.

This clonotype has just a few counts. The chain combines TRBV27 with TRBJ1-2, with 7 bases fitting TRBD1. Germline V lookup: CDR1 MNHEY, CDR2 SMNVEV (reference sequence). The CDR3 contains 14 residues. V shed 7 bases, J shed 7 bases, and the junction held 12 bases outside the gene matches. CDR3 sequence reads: CASTPGGGKGGYTF. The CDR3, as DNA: TGTGCCAGCACCCCGGGAGGGGGCAAAGGTGGCTACACCTTC.

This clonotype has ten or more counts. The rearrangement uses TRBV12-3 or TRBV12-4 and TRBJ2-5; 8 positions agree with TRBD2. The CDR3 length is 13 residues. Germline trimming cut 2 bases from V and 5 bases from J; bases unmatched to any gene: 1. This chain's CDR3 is CASSLPSGETQYF. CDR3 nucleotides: TGTGCCAGCAGTTTACCTAGCGGGGAGACCCAGTACTTC.

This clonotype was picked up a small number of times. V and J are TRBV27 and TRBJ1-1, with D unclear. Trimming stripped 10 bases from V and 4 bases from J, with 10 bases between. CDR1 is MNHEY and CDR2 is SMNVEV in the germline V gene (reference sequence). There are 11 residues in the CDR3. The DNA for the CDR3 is TGTGCCACCACTTGGGGCACTGAAGCTTTCTTT. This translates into CATTWGTEAFF.

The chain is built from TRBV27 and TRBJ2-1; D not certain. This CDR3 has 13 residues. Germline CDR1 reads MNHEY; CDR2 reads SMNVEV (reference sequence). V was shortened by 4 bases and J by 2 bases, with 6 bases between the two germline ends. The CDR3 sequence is CASSSWTYNEQFF. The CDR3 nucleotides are TGTGCCAGCAGTTCTTGGACCTACAATGAGCAGTTCTTC.

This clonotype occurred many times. The CDR3 is CASRKTSGSREQFF. CDR3 DNA: TGTGCCAGCAGAAAGACTAGCGGTAGTCGGGAGCAGTTCTTC. This chain links TRBV7-8 with TRBJ2-1; 9 bases are a match to TRBD2. V gave up 6 bases and J gave up 10 bases; unmatched junction bases: 10. CDR1 is SGHVS, CDR2 FQNEAQ, per germline. The CDR3 is made up of 14 amino acids. The full variable domain, completed using reference TRBV7-8 and TRBJ2-1, is GAGVSQSPRYKVAKRGQDVALRCDPISGHVSLFWYQQALGQGPEFLTYFQNEAQLDKSGLPSDRFFAERPEGSVSTLKIQRTQQEDSAVYLCASRKTSGSREQFFGPGTRLTVL.

The CDR3 coding sequence is TGCGCCAGCAGGTGGGGGGACGGCTACACCTTC. It encodes CASRWGDGYTF. This sequence joins TRBV10-1 and TRBJ1-2; possible D gene TRBD1, 5 bases. V lost 6 bases to trimming and J lost 8 bases, with 10 bases between them. This CDR3 has 11 residues. Germline V gives CDR1 WNHNN, CDR2 SYGVQD (reference sequence).

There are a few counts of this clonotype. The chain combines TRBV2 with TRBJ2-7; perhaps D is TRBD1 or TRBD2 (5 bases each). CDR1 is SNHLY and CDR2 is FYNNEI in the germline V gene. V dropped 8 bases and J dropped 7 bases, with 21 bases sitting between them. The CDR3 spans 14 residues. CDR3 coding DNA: TGTGCCAGCGCTACGGGGCGATGGGGCGAAGAGCAGTACTTC. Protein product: CASATGRWGEEQYF.

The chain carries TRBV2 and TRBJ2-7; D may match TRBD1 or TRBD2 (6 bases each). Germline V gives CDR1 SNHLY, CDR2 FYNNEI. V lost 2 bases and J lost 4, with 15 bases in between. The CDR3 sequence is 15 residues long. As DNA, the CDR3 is TGTGCCAGCAGTGAATTGGAGGGGGAATTGTACGAGCAGTACTTC. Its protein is CASSELEGELYEQYF.

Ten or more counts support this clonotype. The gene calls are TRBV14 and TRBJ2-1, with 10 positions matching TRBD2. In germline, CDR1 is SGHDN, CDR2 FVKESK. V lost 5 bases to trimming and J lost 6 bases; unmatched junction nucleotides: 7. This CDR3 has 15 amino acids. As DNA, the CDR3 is TGTGCCAGCAGCTACCTAGCGGGGGTGGGCAATGAGCAGTTCTTC. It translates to CASSYLAGVGNEQFF. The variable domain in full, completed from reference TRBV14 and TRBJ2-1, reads EAGVTQFPSHSVIEKGQTVTLRCDPISGHDNLYWYRRVMGKEIKFLLHFVKESKQDESGMPNNRFLAERTGGTYSTLKVQPAELEDSGVYFCASSYLAGVGNEQFFGPGTRLTVL.

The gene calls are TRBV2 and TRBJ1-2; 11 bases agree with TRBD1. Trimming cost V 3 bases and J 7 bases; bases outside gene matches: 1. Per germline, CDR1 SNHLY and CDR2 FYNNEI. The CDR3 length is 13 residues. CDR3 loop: CASSEGTGGGYTF. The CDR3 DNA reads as TGTGCCAGCAGTGAGGGGACAGGGGGTGGCTACACCTTC. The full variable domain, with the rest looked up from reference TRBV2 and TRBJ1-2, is EPEVTQTPSHQVTQMGQEVILRCVPISNHLYFYWYRQILGQKVEFLVSFYNNEISEKSEIFDDQFSVERPDGSNFTLKIRSTKLEDSAMYFCASSEGTGGGYTFGSGTRLTVV.

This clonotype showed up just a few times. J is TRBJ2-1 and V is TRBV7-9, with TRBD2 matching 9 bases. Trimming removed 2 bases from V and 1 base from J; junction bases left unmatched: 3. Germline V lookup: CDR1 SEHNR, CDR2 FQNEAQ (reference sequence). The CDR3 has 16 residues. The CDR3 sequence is CASSLSAGGSYNEQFF. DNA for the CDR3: TGTGCCAGCAGCTTATCGGCGGGGGGGTCCTACAATGAGCAGTTCTTC.

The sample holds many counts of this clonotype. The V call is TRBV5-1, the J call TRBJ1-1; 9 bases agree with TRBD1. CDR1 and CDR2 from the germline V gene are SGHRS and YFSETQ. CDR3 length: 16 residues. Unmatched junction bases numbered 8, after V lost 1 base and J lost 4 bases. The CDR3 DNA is TGCGCCAGCAGCTTGCCCGCGGGGACAGGGCCCACTGAAGCTTTCTTT. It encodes CASSLPAGTGPTEAFF.

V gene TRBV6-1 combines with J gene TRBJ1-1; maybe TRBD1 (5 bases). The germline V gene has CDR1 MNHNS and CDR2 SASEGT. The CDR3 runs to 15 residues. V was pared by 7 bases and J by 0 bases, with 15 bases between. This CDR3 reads CASIPLGGVNTEAFF. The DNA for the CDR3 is TGTGCCAGCATCCCTTTGGGGGGGGTGAACACTGAAGCTTTCTTT.

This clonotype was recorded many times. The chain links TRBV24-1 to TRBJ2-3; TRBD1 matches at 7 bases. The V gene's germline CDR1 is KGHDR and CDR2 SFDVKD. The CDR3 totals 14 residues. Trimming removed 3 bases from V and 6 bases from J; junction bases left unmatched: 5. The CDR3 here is CATSDTGQPDTQYF. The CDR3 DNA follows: TGTGCCACCAGTGATACGGGACAGCCTGATACGCAGTATTTT.